This entry is about one T cell receptor (beta chain). Its antigen is not known. This sample was included in a study of graft-versus-host responses after intestinal transplantation. The assay was immunoSEQ multiplex PCR, and TCRdb's table has in-frame clones only and misses some. Of approximately 68,000 clones in the sample, around 90% were seen once. CDR3 length equals 15 residues. From germline, CDR1 is MNHEY and CDR2 SVGAGI. Trimming pared 0 bases from V and 4 bases from J, leaving 12 bases between. The chain employs TRBV6-5 and TRBJ1-1; possibly TRBD1 for D (6 bases). Specimen: unstimulated CD8+ T cells sorted from spleen or lymph node cells, collected before transplant. The TCR was taken from a human donor who was the organ donor for an intestinal transplant. The CDR3 bases are TGTGCCAGCAGTTACTCGACAGGAGGTGTCACTGAAGCTTTCTTT. It yields the protein CASSYSTGGVTEAFF.